The 12 T cell receptor beta chains below were found in one sample sequenced in a study of regulatory T cells in long-lasting Graves disease. Time point reported: newly diagnosed GD, antithyroid drugs for less than 3 months. Making the TCR library involved RNA that had been extracted from PBMCs. Arm-PCR of CDR3 regions with iRepertoire HTBI primers generated TCR beta libraries. Via MiXCR, TCRdb re-called the multiplex PCR reads, giving one row per CDR3 protein. The sample includes some 250,000 distinct CDR3 sequences, 20% to 25% seen only once; the top ten take approximately 14%. The sample in question was peripheral blood mononuclear cells (PBMCs), obtained at new diagnosis, from a patient treated with antithyroid drugs. All receptors come from a female donor with Graves disease.

This chain joins TRBV7-3 and TRBJ2-7; a possible D gene is TRBD2 (6 bases). This CDR3 has 13 residues. The V end lost 5 bases, the J end lost 5 bases, and 13 bases lay between the germline ends. Germline V gene data show CDR1 as SGHTA and CDR2 as FQGTGA. The CDR3 nucleotides are TGTGCCAGCAGCCACACTGGAGGGGACGAGCAGTACTTC. Encoded protein: CASSHTGGDEQYF.

At least ten counts were recorded for this clonotype. V is TRBV3-1 and J is TRBJ1-4; D is ambiguous. This CDR3 has 15 amino acids. Germline V gene lookup returns CDR1 LGHDT and CDR2 YNNKEL (reference sequence). The V and J ends lost 2 bases and 3 bases respectively, with 10 bases between them. In DNA form, the CDR3 reads TGTGCCAGCAGCCAATATCACAGTCCTAATGAAAAACTGTTTTTT. It yields the protein CASSQYHSPNEKLFF.

There are a few counts of this clonotype. The chain joins TRBV6-1 to TRBJ1-4; possibly TRBD1 for D (6 bases). Germline V gives CDR1 MNHNS, CDR2 SASEGT. This CDR3 has 16 amino acids. V was cut by 6 bases and J by 6 bases, with 20 bases left in between. DNA of the CDR3: TGTGCCAGCAGCCCTTTAACAGGGATAGGAGATGAAAAACTGTTTTTT. Its translation is CASSPLTGIGDEKLFF.

This clonotype was found many times. The genes are TRBV2 and TRBJ2-7; D ambiguous. The germline V and J ends were trimmed by 7 bases and 2 bases, with 9 bases remaining between them. The CDR3 runs to 12 residues. CDR1 is SNHLY and CDR2 is FYNNEI in the germline V gene. The CDR3 reads CASTGQTYEQYF. In DNA, the CDR3 is TGTGCCAGCACAGGCCAAACCTACGAGCAGTACTTC.

About this clonotype itself: A far larger clone differs by one base, so this is likely a read error. The genes are TRBV6-2 or TRBV6-3 and TRBJ2-3, with TRBD1 identical over 7 bases. The tail of the sequence fits TRBJ2-5 better, so the J call may be wrong. The CDR3 runs to 14 residues. Germline lookup yields CDR1 MNHEY and CDR2 SVGEGT. CDR3 loop: CASSLGAGGEAQYF. DNA of the CDR3: TGTGCCAGCAGCCTAGGCGCAGGGGGTGAGGCCCAGTACTTC.

This clonotype was picked up many times. V and J are TRBV10-3 and TRBJ2-3; TRBD2 matches 11 bases. The CDR3 spans 15 residues. The germline V gene has CDR1 ENHRY and CDR2 SYGVKD. The ends lost 10 bases at V and 4 bases at J; junction bases unmatched: 10. The CDR3: CATLSGRDSSDTQYF. CDR3 DNA sequence: TGTGCCACCCTTAGCGGGAGGGATTCATCAGATACGCAGTATTTT.

This clonotype has a count of ten or more. V gene TRBV3-1 combines with J gene TRBJ2-7; the D is unclear. The CDR3 runs 14 residues. CDR1 LGHDT and CDR2 YNNKEL come from the germline V gene (reference sequence). The ends were cut back, 7 bases at V and 1 base at J, with 14 bases in the middle. CDR3 DNA sequence: TGTGCCAGCACTACGAGCGTCGCTTCCTACGAGCAGTACTTC. It specifies CASTTSVASYEQYF.

This clonotype showed up many times. The V and J genes are TRBV6-2 or TRBV6-3 and TRBJ1-5; D gene unclear. CDR1 is MNHEY, CDR2 SVGEGT, per germline. Trimming removed 2 bases at V and 5 bases at J, with 13 bases between. This CDR3 region has 15 residues. As DNA, the CDR3 is TGTGCCAGCAGTTACGAGGTTTGGATGGATCAGCCCCAGCATTTT. It specifies CASSYEVWMDQPQHF.

The chain recombines TRBV7-2 with TRBJ2-3; 10 positions agree with TRBD2. CDR3 length equals 17 residues. CDR1 and CDR2 (germline): SGHTA, FQGNSA. V shed 4 bases, J shed 1 base, and the junction held 8 bases outside the gene matches. The CDR3: CASSSSSGSGGTDTQYF. DNA for the CDR3: TGTGCCAGCAGCTCCTCTAGCGGGAGTGGTGGCACAGATACGCAGTATTTT. Together with reference TRBV7-2 and TRBJ2-3, the CDR3 gives the full variable domain: GAGVSQSPSNKVTEKGKDVELRCDPISGHTALYWYRQSLGQGLEFLIYFQGNSAPDKSGLPSDRFSAERTGGSVSTLTIQRTQQEDSAVYLCASSSSSGSGGTDTQYFGPGTRLTVL.

On this clonotype: It may be a read error: a sequence one base away is much more abundant. This chain's CDR3 is CSVEKDSLSNEQFF. CDR3 nucleotide sequence: TGCAGCGTTGAAAAAGATAGCTTGTCCAATGAGCAGTTCTTC. V is TRBV29-1 and J is TRBJ2-1; D gene uncertain. V was pared by 2 bases and J by 6 bases, with 14 bases between. The CDR3 runs to 14 residues. The germline CDR1 and CDR2 sequences are SQVTM and ANQGSEA.

In its sample, this clonotype was seen many times. The chain recombines TRBV6-2 or TRBV6-3 with TRBJ2-1, with D perhaps matching TRBD1 or TRBD2 (6 bases each). Germline lookup yields CDR1 MNHEY and CDR2 SVGEGT. Trimming left V 5 bases short and J 3 bases short, with 20 bases between. There are 17 residues in the CDR3. CDR3 sequence reads: CASSTQWGRGGYNEQFF. The CDR3 nucleotides read TGTGCCAGCAGTACCCAATGGGGCAGGGGAGGCTACAATGAGCAGTTCTTC.

The chain uses TRBV6-2 or TRBV6-3 and TRBJ2-4; possibly TRBD1 or TRBD2 for D (5 bases each). V was clipped by 6 bases and J by 0 bases, with 24 bases between them. The CDR3 is made up of 19 amino acids. Germline V gene data show CDR1 as MNHEY and CDR2 as SVGEGT. Here the CDR3 reads CASRGNEGQGEIAKNIQYF. In DNA, the CDR3 is TGTGCCAGCAGGGGGAACGAGGGGCAGGGTGAGATAGCCAAAAACATTCAGTACTTC.